What follows are 24 T cell receptor beta chains derived from one specimen sequenced in a study of a mutant IDH1 vaccine in newly diagnosed glioma. The table came from immunoSEQ multiplex PCR; TCRdb's copy has only in-frame clones and leaves some out. The data contain tens of thousands of clones, roughly 87% of them singletons. Time point denoted: baseline, week 1 (first vaccination visit). The treatment: pre-vaccination baseline after standard-of-care therapy. This material consisted of PBMCs, taken from a glioma patient treated with radiotherapy, temozolomide or both. All receptors derive from a man between 25 and 39 years old with glioma.

The chain couples TRBV5-8 to TRBJ1-4; D might be TRBD1 (6 bases). This CDR3 comprises 16 residues. Trimming removed 4 bases from V and 2 bases from J, with 15 bases in between. Germline V lookup: CDR1 SGHTS, CDR2 YDEGEE. The chain's CDR3 is CASSPRQANTNEKLFF. CDR3 nucleotides: TGTGCCAGCAGCCCCCGACAGGCGAACACTAATGAAAAACTGTTTTTT.

This rearrangement joins TRBV10-3 to TRBJ2-3; no reliable D call. The germline V gene encodes CDR1 ENHRY and CDR2 SYGVKD. V lost 5 bases and J 0 bases, leaving 6 bases between the germline ends. The CDR3 is 13 amino acids. Here the CDR3 reads CAISYRSTDTQYF. In DNA, the CDR3 is TGTGCCATCAGTTACCGAAGCACAGATACGCAGTATTTT.

Only one count was recorded for this clone. The chain has TRBV25-1 and TRBJ1-4, with 7 bases that match TRBD1. Unmatched junction bases numbered 9, after V lost 5 bases and J lost 0 bases. The CDR3 runs 17 residues. In germline, CDR1 is MGHDK, CDR2 SYGVNS. The CDR3 region has the DNA TGTGCCAGCAGTCAACCCACAGGGGATGCAACTAATGAAAAACTGTTTTTT. This gives the protein CASSQPTGDATNEKLFF.

This chain connects TRBV27 to TRBJ1-5; 7 nucleotides line up with TRBD1. The germline V gene has CDR1 MNHEY and CDR2 SMNVEV (reference sequence). The ends lost 3 bases at V and 6 bases at J; junction bases unmatched: 5. The CDR3 extends over 14 amino acids. CDR3 nucleotides: TGTGCCAGCAGTTTTGAGGGGGCCGGTCAGCCCCAGCATTTT. The encoded protein is CASSFEGAGQPQHF.

This rearrangement joins TRBV5-1 to TRBJ2-7, with a possible D match to TRBD1 (6 bases). The germline V and J ends were trimmed by 0 bases and 6 bases, with 10 bases remaining between them. Germline V lookup: CDR1 SGHRS, CDR2 YFSETQ. This CDR3 spans 13 amino acids. The CDR3 loop is CASSLAGESEQYF. For the CDR3, the DNA is TGCGCCAGCAGCTTGGCAGGGGAGTCCGAGCAGTACTTC.

Here the CDR3 reads CASKKGAGVWYEQYF. The CDR3 bases are TGTGCCAGCAAAAAAGGAGCGGGAGTCTGGTACGAGCAGTACTTC. This sequence joins TRBV11-2 and TRBJ2-7; 8 positions match TRBD2. Germline V CDR1 and CDR2: SGHAT, FQNNGV. V gave up 7 bases and J gave up 4 bases; unmatched junction bases: 12. The CDR3 length is 15 residues.

This clone was seen a handful of times. The chain uses TRBV19 and TRBJ1-5; D gene uncertain. Germline CDR1 is LNHDA and CDR2 is SQIVND (reference sequence). V was cut by 2 bases and J by 2 bases, with 10 bases left in between. This CDR3 is 15 amino acids long. CDR3 nucleotide sequence: TGTGCCAGTAGTATAATCCGCACAGGCAATCAGCCCCAGCATTTT. Its translation is CASSIIRTGNQPQHF.

The gene calls are TRBV4-1 and TRBJ2-5; 8 nucleotides match TRBD1. Per the germline V gene, CDR1 is MGHRA and CDR2 is YSYEKL. CDR3 length: 14 residues. V lost 4 bases to trimming and J lost 1 base; unmatched junction nucleotides: 2. The CDR3 loop reads CASSLTGVQETQYF. The CDR3 DNA reads TGCGCCAGCAGCCTGACAGGGGTCCAAGAGACCCAGTACTTC.

The CDR3 DNA sequence: TGTGCCCCGCGGGGGGTCTATGGCTACACCTTC. It translates to CAPRGVYGYTF. The chain links TRBV2 to TRBJ1-2; D possibly corresponds to TRBD1 (5 bases). The CDR3 runs to 11 residues. Germline V gives CDR1 SNHLY, CDR2 FYNNEI. With 11 bases removed from V and 4 bases from J, the gap between germline ends came to 11 bases.

The gene calls are TRBV19 and TRBJ1-2; TRBD1 aligns across 7 bases. Trimming at V came to 10 bases and at J to 2 bases, leaving 7 bases not matched to a gene. The CDR3 is 13 amino acids. CDR1 and CDR2 (germline): LNHDA, SQIVND (reference sequence). The CDR3 region is CATEGRGNYGYTF. CDR3 DNA sequence: TGTGCCACTGAAGGCAGGGGGAACTATGGCTACACCTTC.

The chain recombines TRBV14 with TRBJ2-5; unclear D gene. The germline V gene encodes CDR1 SGHDN and CDR2 FVKESK. The V end was cut by 3 bases, the J end by 1 base, with 15 bases between. The CDR3 is 16 residues long. In DNA form, the CDR3 reads TGTGCCAGCAGCCACATTTTCTTAGGCAGCCAAGAGACCCAGTACTTC. It yields the protein CASSHIFLGSQETQYF.

The V gene is TRBV6-1, the J gene TRBJ1-1, with 7 bases matching TRBD1. V was pared by 4 bases and J by 4 bases, with 3 bases of the junction left unmatched. The CDR3 is 13 residues long. Germline values: CDR1 MNHNS, CDR2 SASEGT. The CDR3 is CASSGGQSTEAFF. The CDR3 nucleotides read TGTGCCAGCAGTGGGGGACAGAGCACTGAAGCTTTCTTT.

The chain links TRBV5-1 to TRBJ1-1; no clear D gene. V lost 1 base, J lost 4 bases, and 8 bases lay in between. Per the germline V gene, CDR1 is SGHRS and CDR2 is YFSETQ. This CDR3 region has 13 residues. In nucleotides, the CDR3 is TGCGCCAGCAGCTTGAAGGGTGGCACTGAAGCTTTCTTT. Its protein is CASSLKGGTEAFF.

The rearrangement uses TRBV2 and TRBJ1-4, with 9 bases matching TRBD1. Germline V gives CDR1 SNHLY, CDR2 FYNNEI. The CDR3 sequence is 16 residues long. The J segment lost 0 bases and the V segment lost 7 bases, leaving 6 bases of the junction unmatched. CDR3 nucleotide sequence: TGTGCCAGCACTCACAGGGGGCCCCCAACTAATGAAAAACTGTTTTTT. Its protein is CASTHRGPPTNEKLFF.

The rearrangement joins TRBV28 to TRBJ2-1, with 12 bases that match TRBD2. CDR3 length: 16 amino acids. Per the germline V gene, CDR1 is MDHEN and CDR2 is SYDVKM. After removal of 3 bases from V and 3 bases from J, the junction contained 3 bases not matched to a gene. The CDR3 loop reads CASSFWTSGDYNEQFF. DNA for the CDR3: TGTGCCAGCAGTTTTTGGACTAGCGGGGACTACAATGAGCAGTTCTTC.

This chain uses TRBV18 with TRBJ2-7; 9 bases align to TRBD1. Germline loops: CDR1 KGHSH, CDR2 LQKENI. V was clipped by 3 bases and J by 3 bases; unmatched bases: 6. The CDR3 is made up of 15 amino acids. CDR3 protein: CASSPSGTGIYEQYF. CDR3 DNA sequence: TGTGCCAGCTCACCCTCCGGGACAGGGATCTACGAGCAGTACTTC.

The V call is TRBV4-2, the J call TRBJ2-1, with D maybe TRBD2 (6 bases). CDR1 and CDR2 from the germline V gene are LGHNA and YNFKEQ. The V and J ends lost 0 bases and 5 bases respectively, with 14 bases between them. The CDR3 has 16 residues. CDR3 sequence: CASSQEPGLSNNEQFF. DNA of the CDR3: TGTGCCAGCAGCCAAGAACCGGGACTTTCAAACAATGAGCAGTTCTTC.

This clone was seen a handful of times. The chain recombines TRBV10-3 with TRBJ1-5; D gene ambiguous. V was cut by 3 bases and J by 0 bases, with 3 bases left in between. Germline lookup yields CDR1 ENHRY and CDR2 SYGVKD. This CDR3 is 13 amino acids long. The CDR3 loop is CAISDYSNQPQHF. Written as DNA, the CDR3 is TGTGCCATCAGTGACTATAGCAATCAGCCCCAGCATTTT.

Only a few counts were recorded for this clone. The J gene is TRBJ1-1, the V gene TRBV30; D is unresolved. The V gene lost 0 bases and the J gene lost 6 bases, with 17 bases spanning the gap. In germline, CDR1 is GTSNPN, CDR2 SVGIG (reference sequence). The CDR3 totals 15 residues. The CDR3 bases are TGTGCCTGGAGTGTACATAGTACCGGAGGAGCTGAAGCTTTCTTT. Translation: CAWSVHSTGGAEAFF. The full variable domain, its missing parts supplied by reference TRBV30 and TRBJ1-1, is SQTIHQWPATLVQPVGSPLSLECTVEGTSNPNLYWYRQAAGRGLQLLFYSVGIGQISSEVPQNLSASRPQDRQFILSSKKLLLSDSGFYLCAWSVHSTGGAEAFFGQGTRLTVV.

The chain links TRBV18 to TRBJ2-3; TRBD2 agrees at 12 bases. Germline CDR1 KGHSH, CDR2 LQKENI. The trim removed 5 bases at V and 0 bases at J, leaving 6 bases unmatched. The CDR3 is 17 residues long. CDR3 sequence reads: CASSRLAGVTSTDTQYF. The CDR3 bases are TGTGCCAGCTCAAGACTAGCGGGAGTCACTAGCACAGATACGCAGTATTTT.

This rearrangement joins TRBV2 to TRBJ1-2; D unresolved. The CDR3 runs 13 residues. Looked up from germline, CDR1 is SNHLY and CDR2 is FYNNEI. V gave up 1 base and J gave up 5 bases, with 8 bases separating them. CDR3 region: CASSEGADYGYTF. CDR3 bases: TGTGCCAGCAGTGAAGGGGCAGATTATGGCTACACCTTC.

The V call is TRBV6-1, the J call TRBJ2-5; TRBD1 or TRBD2 may be the D gene (5 bases each). Germline V gene data show CDR1 as MNHNS and CDR2 as SASEGT. This CDR3 is 13 amino acids long. The germline V and J ends were trimmed by 8 bases and 5 bases, with 15 bases remaining between them. The CDR3 sequence: CASGFQGEETQYF. CDR3 coding DNA: TGTGCCAGCGGCTTCCAGGGAGAGGAGACCCAGTACTTC.

This chain uses TRBV28 with TRBJ2-1, with D tentatively TRBD2 (7 bases). V lost 6 bases and J 8 bases, leaving 17 bases between the germline ends. CDR1 is MDHEN and CDR2 is SYDVKM in the germline V gene. The CDR3 covers 14 residues. Here the CDR3 DNA reads TGTGCCAGCAGCCCCGGGGGGCGGGGGTATGAGCAGTTCTTC. Translation gives CASSPGGRGYEQFF. Filled out from reference TRBV28 and TRBJ2-1, the complete variable domain reads DVKVTQSSRYLVKRTGEKVFLECVQDMDHENMFWYRQDPGLGLRLIYFSYDVKMKEKGDIPEGYSVSREKKERFSLILESASTNQTSMYLCASSPGGRGYEQFFGPGTRLTVL.

This clone has just a few counts. The V and J genes are TRBV30 and TRBJ2-1; D is ambiguous. The CDR3 totals 13 residues. With 0 bases removed from V and 6 bases from J, the gap between germline ends came to 9 bases. Germline CDR1 reads GTSNPN; CDR2 reads SVGIG (reference sequence). The CDR3 loop reads CAWSVGHFNEQFF. CDR3 nucleotide sequence: TGTGCCTGGAGTGTTGGCCACTTCAATGAGCAGTTCTTC.